This is a list of T cell receptor beta chains from one sample in a study of human T cells and chemical hapten exposure. MiXCR was run by TCRdb on the RACE reads, yielding one entry per CDR3 protein. The data contain tens of thousands of distinct CDR3 sequences, about 9.4% of them seen just once; the ten biggest clones take up 6.8%. Sequenced material: whole blood, taken in connection with sensitization to the hapten diphenylcyclopropenone (DPC). Receptor source: a woman between 50 and 59 years old with alopecia areata. Some clones in this sample may be carry-over from other donors' samples. The CDR3 runs from the conserved cysteine through the conserved F or W. Each record gives: J gene, D gene, V gene, clone size, CDR3 protein, CDR3 DNA. D genes are given only for firm matches. Rows give clone size only sometimes, using once, few, many, or a class for an expanded clone.

TRBJ2-5,NA,TRBV21-1,NA,CASSVYKETQYF,TGTGCCAGCAGCGTATACAAAGAGACCCAGTACTTC
TRBJ1-1,NA,TRBV6-5,many,CASRGLGNTEAFF,TGTGCCAGCAGAGGTTTAGGGAACACTGAAGCTTTCTTT
TRBJ2-2,NA,TRBV3-1,many,CASSHGTSNTGELFF,TGTGCCAGCAGCCATGGGACATCGAACACCGGGGAGCTGTTTTTT
TRBJ2-7,TRBD2,TRBV20-1,NA,CSAREPPRLAGRNEQYF,TGCAGTGCTAGAGAGCCGCCCAGACTAGCGGGAAGGAACGAGCAGTACTTC
TRBJ1-1,NA,TRBV5-5,many,CASSLGEYTEAFF,TGTGCCAGCAGCTTGGGGGAGTACACTGAAGCTTTCTTT
TRBJ1-4,NA,TRBV12-3/TRBV12-4,many,CASSFGGAGEKLFF,TGTGCCAGCAGTTTTGGGGGGGCAGGTGAAAAACTGTTTTTT
TRBJ2-7,NA,TRBV18,few,CASSPRSGISYEQYF,TGTGCCAGCTCACCAAGATCAGGTATTTCCTACGAGCAGTACTTC
TRBJ1-5,NA,TRBV5-4,few,CASSLPGLNQPQHF,TGTGCCAGCAGCTTGCCGGGGCTGAATCAGCCCCAGCATTTT
TRBJ1-5,NA,TRBV29-1,NA,CSVEPGQNNQPQHF,TGCAGCGTTGAACCCGGACAAAACAATCAGCCCCAGCATTTT
TRBJ1-4,TRBD1,TRBV4-1,few,CASSQGQGTNEKLFF,TGCGCCAGCAGCCAAGGACAGGGGACTAATGAAAAACTGTTTTTT
TRBJ2-5,NA,TRBV20-1,many,CSASAEETQYF,TGCAGTGCTAGTGCAGAAGAGACCCAGTACTTC
TRBJ1-6,NA,TRBV5-1,many,CASSLEGGWTSPLHF,TGCGCCAGCAGCTTGGAAGGGGGGTGGACTTCACCCCTCCACTTT
TRBJ1-1,TRBD1,TRBV6-6,few,CASNRGISTEAFF,TGTGCCAGCAACAGGGGAATTAGTACTGAAGCTTTCTTT
TRBJ2-7,TRBD1,TRBV29-1,few,CSARQGSYEQYF,TGCAGCGCTCGACAGGGATCCTACGAGCAGTACTTC
TRBJ2-1,TRBD2,TRBV3-1,many,CASSQVGSGRGEQFF,TGTGCCAGCAGCCAAGTGGGTAGCGGGAGAGGGGAGCAGTTCTTC
TRBJ2-5,TRBD2,TRBV18,many,CASSPLAGVEETQYF,TGTGCCAGCTCACCACTAGCGGGGGTAGAAGAGACCCAGTACTTC
TRBJ2-1,NA,TRBV12-3/TRBV12-4,many,CASSFGSFGEQFF,TGTGCCAGCAGCTTCGGGTCCTTTGGGGAGCAGTTCTTC
TRBJ1-6,NA,TRBV25-1,many,CASCGHSLDNSPLHF,TGTGCCAGCTGTGGCCATTCCCTCGACAATTCACCCCTCCACTTT
TRBJ2-1,NA,TRBV29-1,many,CSVESGFF,TGCAGCGTTGAGTCGGGATTCTTC
TRBJ1-1,TRBD1,TRBV7-2,NA,CASSFDRETEAFF,TGTGCCAGCAGCTTTGACAGGGAAACTGAGGCTTTCTTT
TRBJ1-1,NA,TRBV7-8,few,CASSPTSIYAEMNTEAFF,TGTGCCAGCAGCCCAACTTCCATCTACGCAGAGATGAACACTGAAGCTTTCTTT
TRBJ2-1,NA,TRBV19,many,CASSIVGTHNEQFF,TGTGCCAGTAGTATAGTGGGGACTCACAATGAGCAGTTCTTC
TRBJ1-1,NA,TRBV12-3/TRBV12-4,few,CASSLRDLNTEAFF,TGTGCCAGCAGTTTACGGGATTTGAACACTGAAGCTTTCTTT
TRBJ2-5,NA,TRBV29-1,many,CSVRETVETQYF,TGCAGCGTTAGGGAGACGGTAGAGACCCAGTACTTC
TRBJ1-2,NA,TRBV6-5,few,CASSYAGGGGYTF,TGTGCCAGCAGTTATGCGGGAGGTGGCGGCTACACCTTC
TRBJ2-1,NA,TRBV3-1,NA,CASSQNDQGSSYNEQFF,TGTGCCAGCAGCCAGAACGACCAGGGGTCCTCCTACAATGAGCAGTTCTTC
TRBJ2-7,NA,TRBV2,few,CASGREYEQYF,TGTGCCAGCGGACGGGAGTACGAGCAGTACTTC
TRBJ1-2,NA,TRBV29-1,few,CSVQSNRALGRGYTF,TGCAGCGTCCAATCAAACAGGGCCCTAGGTCGTGGCTACACCTTC
TRBJ2-3,TRBD2,TRBV27,many,CASSRLAGARTDTQYF,TGTGCCAGCAGCCGATTAGCGGGGGCCCGCACAGATACGCAGTATTTT
TRBJ2-1,NA,TRBV20-1,many,CSAPGRDPHYNEQFF,TGCAGTGCTCCCGGCCGGGACCCACACTACAATGAGCAGTTCTTC
TRBJ2-7,NA,TRBV10-2,once,CASSEPWPAEQYF,TGCGCCAGCAGTGAGCCTTGGCCGGCCGAGCAGTACTTC
TRBJ1-1,NA,TRBV18,NA,CASSPLVDGGTEAFF,TGTGCCAGCTCACCACTGGTGGACGGCGGAACTGAAGCTTTCTTT
TRBJ2-7,NA,TRBV13,many,CASSTLEGNSYEQYF,TGTGCCAGCAGCACCCTAGAAGGGAACTCCTACGAGCAGTACTTC
TRBJ2-1,NA,TRBV20-1,many,CSAPPWQQHNEQFF,TGCAGTGCCCCTCCGTGGCAGCAGCACAATGAGCAGTTCTTC
TRBJ2-1,TRBD2,TRBV6-6,many,CASSYPHSGTSGKFNEQFF,TGTGCCAGCAGTTACCCCCATTCCGGGACTAGCGGGAAATTCAATGAGCAGTTCTTC
TRBJ1-1,NA,TRBV29-1,few,CSVRLGNTEAFF,TGCAGCGTTAGGTTGGGGAACACTGAAGCTTTCTTT
TRBJ1-5,NA,TRBV19,NA,CASRRTREGNQPQHF,TGTGCCAGTAGGAGGACAAGGGAAGGCAATCAGCCCCAGCATTTT